The clone carrying this T cell receptor (beta chain) was counted only a few times. Its antigen is currently unknown. Arm-PCR with iRepertoire HTBI primers amplified the CDR3 regions for these TCR beta libraries. Using its own MiXCR run on the multiplex PCR reads, TCRdb lists one record per CDR3 protein. The sample has about 540,000 distinct CDR3 sequences; roughly 14% are singletons. This sample is drawn from a study of regulatory T cells in long-lasting Graves disease. Study-level results: Those with persistent disease had in common more public clonotypes (about 3,000) than new patients (approximately 890).

Indicated time point: newly diagnosed GD, antithyroid drugs for less than 3 months. From RNA extracted from PBMCs, the TCR library was made. Germline V CDR1 and CDR2: MGHDK, SYGVNS. This CDR3 is 12 amino acids long. V was clipped by 5 bases and J by 3 bases, with 5 bases between them. Separately, the same data were catalogued under a study of T cells in Graves' hyperthyroidism and ophthalmopathy. That publication notes: The diagnoses drew upon clinical symptoms, serum thyroxine and TRAb, thyroid ultrasound and orbital computed tomography.

Sequencing was performed on peripheral blood mononuclear cells (PBMCs), taken at new diagnosis, from a patient treated with antithyroid drugs. The TCR comes from a man younger than 40 with Graves disease. This chain links TRBV25-1 with TRBJ1-5; unclear D gene. CDR3 nucleotide sequence: TGTGCCAGCAGTCACAACAATCAGCCCCAGCATTTT. It translates to CASSHNNQPQHF. The full variable domain, completed using reference TRBV25-1 and TRBJ1-5, is EADIYQTPRYLVIGTGKKITLECSQTMGHDKMYWYQQDPGMELHLIHYSYGVNSTEKGDLSSESTVSRIRTEHFPLTLESARPSHTSQYLCASSHNNQPQHFGDGTRLSIL.